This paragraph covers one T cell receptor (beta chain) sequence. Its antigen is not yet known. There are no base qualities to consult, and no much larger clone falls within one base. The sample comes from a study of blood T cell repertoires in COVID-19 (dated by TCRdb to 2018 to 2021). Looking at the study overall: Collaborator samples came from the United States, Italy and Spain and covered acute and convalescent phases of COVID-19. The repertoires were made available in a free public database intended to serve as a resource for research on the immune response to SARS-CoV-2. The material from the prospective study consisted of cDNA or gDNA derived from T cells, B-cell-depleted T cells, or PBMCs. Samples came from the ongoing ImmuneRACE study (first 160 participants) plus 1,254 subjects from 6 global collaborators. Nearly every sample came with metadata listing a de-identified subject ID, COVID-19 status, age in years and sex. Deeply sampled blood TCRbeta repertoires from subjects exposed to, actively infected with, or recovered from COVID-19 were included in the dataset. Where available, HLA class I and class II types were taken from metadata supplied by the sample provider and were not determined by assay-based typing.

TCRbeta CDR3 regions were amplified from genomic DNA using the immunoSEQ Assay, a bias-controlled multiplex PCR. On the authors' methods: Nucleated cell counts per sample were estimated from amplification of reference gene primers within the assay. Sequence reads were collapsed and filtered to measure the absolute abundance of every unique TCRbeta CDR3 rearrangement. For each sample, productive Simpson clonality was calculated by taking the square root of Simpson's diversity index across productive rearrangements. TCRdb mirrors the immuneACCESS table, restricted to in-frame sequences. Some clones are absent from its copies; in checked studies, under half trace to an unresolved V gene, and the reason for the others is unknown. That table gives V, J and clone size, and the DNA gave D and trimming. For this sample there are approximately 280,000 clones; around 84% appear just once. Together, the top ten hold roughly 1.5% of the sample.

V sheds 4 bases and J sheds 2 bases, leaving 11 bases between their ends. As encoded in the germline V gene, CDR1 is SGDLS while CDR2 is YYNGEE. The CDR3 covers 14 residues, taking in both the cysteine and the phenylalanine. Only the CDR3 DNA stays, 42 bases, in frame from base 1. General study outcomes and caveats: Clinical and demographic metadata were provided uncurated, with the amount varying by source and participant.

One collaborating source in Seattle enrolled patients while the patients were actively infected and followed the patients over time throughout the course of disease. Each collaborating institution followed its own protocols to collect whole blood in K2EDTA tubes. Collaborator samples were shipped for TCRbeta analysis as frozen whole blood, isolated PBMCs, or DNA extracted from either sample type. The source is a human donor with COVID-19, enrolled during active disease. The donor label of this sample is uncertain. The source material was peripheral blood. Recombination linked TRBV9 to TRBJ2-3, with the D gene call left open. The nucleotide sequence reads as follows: TGTGCCAGCAGCATGAGCAGGTTCACAGATACGCAGTATTTT. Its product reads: CASSMSRFTDTQYF.